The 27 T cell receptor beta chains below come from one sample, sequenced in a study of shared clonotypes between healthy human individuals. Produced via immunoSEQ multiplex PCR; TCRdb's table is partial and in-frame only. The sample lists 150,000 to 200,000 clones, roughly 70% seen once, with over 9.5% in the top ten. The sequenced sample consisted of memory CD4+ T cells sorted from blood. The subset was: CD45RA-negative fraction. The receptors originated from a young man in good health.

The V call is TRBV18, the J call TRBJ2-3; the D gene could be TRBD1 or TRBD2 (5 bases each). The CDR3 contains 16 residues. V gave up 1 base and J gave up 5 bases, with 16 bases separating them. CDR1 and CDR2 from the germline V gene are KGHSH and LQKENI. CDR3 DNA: TGTGCCAGCTCACCACTGAAAGGGAGTGGGGGAGATACGCAGTATTTT. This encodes CASSPLKGSGGDTQYF. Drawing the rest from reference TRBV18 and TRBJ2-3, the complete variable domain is NAGVMQNPRHLVRRRGQEARLRCSPMKGHSHVYWYRQLPEEGLKFMVYLQKENIIDESGMPKERFSAEFPKEGPSILRIQQVVRGDSAAYFCASSPLKGSGGDTQYFGPGTRLTVL.

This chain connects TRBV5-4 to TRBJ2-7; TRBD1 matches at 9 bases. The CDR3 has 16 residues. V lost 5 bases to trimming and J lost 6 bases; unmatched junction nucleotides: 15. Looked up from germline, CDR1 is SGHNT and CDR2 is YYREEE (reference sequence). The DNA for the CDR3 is TGTGCCAGCAGGACTTCCCTGACAGGGGGACCCCCCGAGCAGTACTTC. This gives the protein CASRTSLTGGPPEQYF.

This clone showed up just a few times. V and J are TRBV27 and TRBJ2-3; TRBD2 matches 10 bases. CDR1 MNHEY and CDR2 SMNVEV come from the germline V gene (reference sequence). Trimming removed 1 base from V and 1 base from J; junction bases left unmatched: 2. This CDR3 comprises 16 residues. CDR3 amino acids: CASSLYGLAGTDTQYF. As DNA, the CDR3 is TGTGCCAGCAGTTTATATGGACTAGCGGGCACAGATACGCAGTATTTT.

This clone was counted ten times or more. CDR3 protein: CASSQDSVYGQYF. For the CDR3, the DNA is TGTGCCAGCAGCCAAGATTCGGTCTATGGGCAGTACTTC. The V gene is TRBV14, the J gene TRBJ2-7; D unresolved. V lost 0 bases to trimming and J lost 9 bases, with 12 bases between them. Per the germline V gene, CDR1 is SGHDN and CDR2 is FVKESK. There are 13 residues in the CDR3. Full variable domain (outside the CDR3, taken from reference TRBV14 and TRBJ2-7): EAGVTQFPSHSVIEKGQTVTLRCDPISGHDNLYWYRRVMGKEIKFLLHFVKESKQDESGMPNNRFLAERTGGTYSTLKVQPAELEDSGVYFCASSQDSVYGQYFGPGTRLTVT.

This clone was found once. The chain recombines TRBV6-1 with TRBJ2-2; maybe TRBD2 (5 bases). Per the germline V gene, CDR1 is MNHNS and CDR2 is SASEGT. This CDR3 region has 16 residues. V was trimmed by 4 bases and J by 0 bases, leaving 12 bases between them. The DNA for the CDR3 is TGTGCCAGCAGTGGAAAAGGGAGTGCGAACACCGGGGAGCTGTTTTTT. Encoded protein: CASSGKGSANTGELFF.

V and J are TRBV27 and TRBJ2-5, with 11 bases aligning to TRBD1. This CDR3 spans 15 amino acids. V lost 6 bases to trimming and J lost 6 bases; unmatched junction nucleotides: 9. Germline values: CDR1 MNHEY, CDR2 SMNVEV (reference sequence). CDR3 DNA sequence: TGTGCCAGCAGCCTCCGGGACAGGGGGGGGAAGACCCAGTACTTC. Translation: CASSLRDRGGKTQYF.

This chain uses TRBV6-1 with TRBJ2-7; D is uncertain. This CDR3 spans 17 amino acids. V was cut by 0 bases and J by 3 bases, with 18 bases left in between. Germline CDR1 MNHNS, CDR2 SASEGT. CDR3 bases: TGTGCCAGCAGTGAAGCCTTAGCTTTAAGTTTTTACTACGAGCAGTACTTC. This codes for CASSEALALSFYYEQYF.

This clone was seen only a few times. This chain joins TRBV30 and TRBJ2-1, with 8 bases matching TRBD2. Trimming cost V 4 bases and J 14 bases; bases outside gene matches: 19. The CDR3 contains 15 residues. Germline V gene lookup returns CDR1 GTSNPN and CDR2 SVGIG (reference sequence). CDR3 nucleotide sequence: TGTGCCTGGACCGGGACTAGAAGTCGTCTTACTGGGGAGTTCTTC. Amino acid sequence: CAWTGTRSRLTGEFF.

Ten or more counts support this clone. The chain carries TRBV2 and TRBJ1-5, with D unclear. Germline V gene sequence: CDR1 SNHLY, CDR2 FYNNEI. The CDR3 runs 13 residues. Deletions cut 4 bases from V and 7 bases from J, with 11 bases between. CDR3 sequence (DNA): TGTGCCAGCAGTGTACTCGAGGACCAGCCCCAGCATTTT. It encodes CASSVLEDQPQHF.

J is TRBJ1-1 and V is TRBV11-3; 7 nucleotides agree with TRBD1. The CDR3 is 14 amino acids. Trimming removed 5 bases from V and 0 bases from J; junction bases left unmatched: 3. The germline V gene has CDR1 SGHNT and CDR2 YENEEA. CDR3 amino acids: CASSQGGMNTEAFF. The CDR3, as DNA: TGTGCCAGCAGCCAGGGGGGGATGAACACTGAAGCTTTCTTT.

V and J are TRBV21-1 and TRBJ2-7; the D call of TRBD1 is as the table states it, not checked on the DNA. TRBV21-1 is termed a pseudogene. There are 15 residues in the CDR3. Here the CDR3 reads CASSKKRDNRGEQYF. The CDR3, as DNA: TGTGCCAGCAGCAAAAAGAGGGACAATCGGGGCGAGCAGTACTTC.

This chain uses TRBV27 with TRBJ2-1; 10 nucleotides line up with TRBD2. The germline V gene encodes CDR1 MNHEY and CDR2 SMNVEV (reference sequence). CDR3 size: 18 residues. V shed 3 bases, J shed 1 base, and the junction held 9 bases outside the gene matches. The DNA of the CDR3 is TGTGCCAGCAGTTTCTTCGCTAGCGGGAGAGGGTCCTACAATGAGCAGTTCTTC. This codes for CASSFFASGRGSYNEQFF.

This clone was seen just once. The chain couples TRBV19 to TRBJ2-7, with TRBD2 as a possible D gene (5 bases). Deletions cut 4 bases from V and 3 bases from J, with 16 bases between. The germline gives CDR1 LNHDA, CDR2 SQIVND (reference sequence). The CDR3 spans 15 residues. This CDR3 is CASSRRAQDGYEQYF. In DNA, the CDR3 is TGTGCCAGTAGTAGGCGGGCCCAGGATGGCTACGAGCAGTACTTC.

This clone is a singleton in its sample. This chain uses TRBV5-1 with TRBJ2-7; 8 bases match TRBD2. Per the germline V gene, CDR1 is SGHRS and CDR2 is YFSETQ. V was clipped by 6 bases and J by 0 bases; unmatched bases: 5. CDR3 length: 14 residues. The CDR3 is CASKTSASSYEQYF. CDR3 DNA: TGCGCCAGCAAGACTAGCGCGAGCTCCTACGAGCAGTACTTC.

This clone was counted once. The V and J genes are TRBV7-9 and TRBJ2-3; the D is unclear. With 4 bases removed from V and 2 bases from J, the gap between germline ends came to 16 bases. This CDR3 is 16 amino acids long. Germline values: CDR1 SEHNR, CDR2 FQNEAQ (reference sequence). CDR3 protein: CASSSSRLATTDTQYF. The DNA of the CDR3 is TGTGCCAGCAGCTCCTCCCGACTCGCGACCACAGATACGCAGTATTTT.

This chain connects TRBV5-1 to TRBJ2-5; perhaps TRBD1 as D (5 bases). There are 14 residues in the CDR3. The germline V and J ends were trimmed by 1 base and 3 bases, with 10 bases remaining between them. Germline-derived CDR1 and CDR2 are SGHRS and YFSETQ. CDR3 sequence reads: CASSLIGVEETQYF. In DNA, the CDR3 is TGCGCCAGCAGCTTGATAGGGGTAGAAGAGACCCAGTACTTC.

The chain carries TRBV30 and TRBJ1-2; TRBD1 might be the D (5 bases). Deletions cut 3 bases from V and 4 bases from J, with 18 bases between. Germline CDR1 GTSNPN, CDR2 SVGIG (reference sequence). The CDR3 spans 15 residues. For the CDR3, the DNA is TGTGCCTGGAGCCACTCCGGGACTGGCGTCTATGGCTACACCTTC. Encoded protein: CAWSHSGTGVYGYTF.

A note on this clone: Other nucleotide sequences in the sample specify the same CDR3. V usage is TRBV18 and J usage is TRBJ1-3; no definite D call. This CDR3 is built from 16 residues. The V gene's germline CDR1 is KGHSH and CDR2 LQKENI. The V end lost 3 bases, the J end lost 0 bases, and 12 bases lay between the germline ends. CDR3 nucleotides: TGTGCCAGCTCACCCGGTGGCAGCAACTCTGGAAACACCATATATTTT. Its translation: CASSPGGSNSGNTIYF.

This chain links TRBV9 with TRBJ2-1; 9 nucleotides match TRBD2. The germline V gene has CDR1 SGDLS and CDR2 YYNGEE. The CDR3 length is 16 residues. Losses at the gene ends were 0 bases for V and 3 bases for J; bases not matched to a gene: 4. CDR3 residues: CASSVGLAGLYNEQFF. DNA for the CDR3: TGTGCCAGCAGCGTAGGTCTAGCGGGACTCTACAATGAGCAGTTCTTC.

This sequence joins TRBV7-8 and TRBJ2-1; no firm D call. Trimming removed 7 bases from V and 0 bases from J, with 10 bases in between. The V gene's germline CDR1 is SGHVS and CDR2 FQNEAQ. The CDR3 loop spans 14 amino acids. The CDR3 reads CASKQVSSYNEQFF. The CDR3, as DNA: TGTGCCAGCAAGCAGGTAAGCTCCTACAATGAGCAGTTCTTC.

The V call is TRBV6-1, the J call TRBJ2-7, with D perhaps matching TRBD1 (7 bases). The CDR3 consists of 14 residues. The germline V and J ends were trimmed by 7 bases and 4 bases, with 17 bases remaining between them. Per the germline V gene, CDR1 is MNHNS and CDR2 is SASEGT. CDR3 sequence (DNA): TGTGCCAGCACGCTGGCAGGGGGAGGTTACGAGCAGTACTTC. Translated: CASTLAGGGYEQYF.

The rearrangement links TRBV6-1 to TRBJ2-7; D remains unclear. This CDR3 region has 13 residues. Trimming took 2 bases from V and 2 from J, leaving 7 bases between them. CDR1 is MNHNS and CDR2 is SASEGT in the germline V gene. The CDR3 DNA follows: TGTGCCAGCAGTGAACACGCCCCCTACGAGCAGTACTTC. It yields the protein CASSEHAPYEQYF.

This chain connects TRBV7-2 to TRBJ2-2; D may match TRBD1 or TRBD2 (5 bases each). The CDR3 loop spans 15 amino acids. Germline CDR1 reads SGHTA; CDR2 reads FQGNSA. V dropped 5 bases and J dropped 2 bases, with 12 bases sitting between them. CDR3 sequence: CASSRGVQNTGELFF. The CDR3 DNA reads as TGTGCCAGCAGCCGGGGCGTACAAAACACCGGGGAGCTGTTTTTT. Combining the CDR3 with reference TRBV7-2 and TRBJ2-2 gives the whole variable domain GAGVSQSPSNKVTEKGKDVELRCDPISGHTALYWYRQSLGQGLEFLIYFQGNSAPDKSGLPSDRFSAERTGGSVSTLTIQRTQQEDSAVYLCASSRGVQNTGELFFGEGSRLTVL.

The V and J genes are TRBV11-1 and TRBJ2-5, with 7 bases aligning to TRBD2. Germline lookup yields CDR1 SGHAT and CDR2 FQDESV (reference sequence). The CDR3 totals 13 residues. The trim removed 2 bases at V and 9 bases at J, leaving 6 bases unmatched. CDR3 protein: CASSLRAGEAQYF. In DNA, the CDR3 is TGTGCCAGCAGCTTAAGGGCGGGAGAAGCCCAGTACTTC.

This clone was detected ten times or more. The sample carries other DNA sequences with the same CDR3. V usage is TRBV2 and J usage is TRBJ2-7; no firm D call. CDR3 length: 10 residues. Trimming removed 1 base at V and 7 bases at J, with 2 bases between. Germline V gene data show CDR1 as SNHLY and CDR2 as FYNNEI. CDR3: CASSEVEQYF. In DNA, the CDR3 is TGTGCCAGCAGTGAAGTTGAGCAGTACTTC. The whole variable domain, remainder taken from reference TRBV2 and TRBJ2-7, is EPEVTQTPSHQVTQMGQEVILRCVPISNHLYFYWYRQILGQKVEFLVSFYNNEISEKSEIFDDQFSVERPDGSNFTLKIRSTKLEDSAMYFCASSEVEQYFGPGTRLTVT.

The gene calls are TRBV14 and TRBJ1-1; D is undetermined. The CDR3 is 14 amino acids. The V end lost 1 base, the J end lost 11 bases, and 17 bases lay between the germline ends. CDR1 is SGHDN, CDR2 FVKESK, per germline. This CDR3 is CASSQVSSSGVAFF. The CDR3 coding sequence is TGTGCCAGCAGCCAAGTGAGCAGCAGTGGGGTCGCTTTCTTT.

CDR3 protein: CASSSTLPGQAGGEKLFF. The DNA for the CDR3 is TGCGCCAGCAGCTCAACTCTCCCGGGACAGGCCGGGGGTGAAAAACTGTTTTTT. V usage is TRBV5-1 and J usage is TRBJ1-4; TRBD1 matches at 8 bases. Looked up from germline, CDR1 is SGHRS and CDR2 is YFSETQ. Trimming removed 3 bases from V and 7 bases from J; junction bases left unmatched: 17. The CDR3 is 18 amino acids.